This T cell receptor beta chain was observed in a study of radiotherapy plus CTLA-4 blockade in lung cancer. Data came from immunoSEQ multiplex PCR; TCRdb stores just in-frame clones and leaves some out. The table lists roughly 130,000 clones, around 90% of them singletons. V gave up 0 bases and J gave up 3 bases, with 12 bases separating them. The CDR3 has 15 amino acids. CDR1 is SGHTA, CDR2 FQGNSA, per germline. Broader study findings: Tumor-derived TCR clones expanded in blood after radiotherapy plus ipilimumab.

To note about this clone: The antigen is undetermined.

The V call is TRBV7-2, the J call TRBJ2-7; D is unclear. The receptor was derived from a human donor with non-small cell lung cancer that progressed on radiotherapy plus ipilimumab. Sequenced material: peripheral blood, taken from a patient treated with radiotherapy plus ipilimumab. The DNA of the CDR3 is TGTGCCAGCAGCTTAGCCCCTTCAGTCGACTACGAGCAGTACTTC. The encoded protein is CASSLAPSVDYEQYF.